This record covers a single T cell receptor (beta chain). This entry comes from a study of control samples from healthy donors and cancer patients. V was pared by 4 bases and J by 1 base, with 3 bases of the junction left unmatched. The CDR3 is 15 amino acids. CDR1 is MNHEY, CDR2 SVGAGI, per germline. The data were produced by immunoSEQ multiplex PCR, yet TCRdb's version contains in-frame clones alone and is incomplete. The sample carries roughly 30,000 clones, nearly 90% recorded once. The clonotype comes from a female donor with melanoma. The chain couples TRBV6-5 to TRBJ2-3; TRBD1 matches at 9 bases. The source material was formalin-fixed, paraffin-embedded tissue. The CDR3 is CASSWGQGGTDTQYF. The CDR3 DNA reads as TGTGCCAGCAGTTGGGGACAGGGTGGCACAGATACGCAGTATTTT.